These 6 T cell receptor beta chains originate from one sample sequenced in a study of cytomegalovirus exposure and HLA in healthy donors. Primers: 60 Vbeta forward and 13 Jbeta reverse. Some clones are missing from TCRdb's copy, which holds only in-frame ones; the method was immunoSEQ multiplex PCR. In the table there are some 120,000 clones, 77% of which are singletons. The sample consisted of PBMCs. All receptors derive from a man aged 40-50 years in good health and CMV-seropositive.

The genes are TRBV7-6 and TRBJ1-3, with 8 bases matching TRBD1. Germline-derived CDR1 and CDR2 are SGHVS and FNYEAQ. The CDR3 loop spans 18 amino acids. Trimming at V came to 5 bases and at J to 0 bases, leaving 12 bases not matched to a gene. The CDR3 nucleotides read TGTGCCAGCAGCCCCCGAAACCAGGGGGCCCTCTCTGGAAACACCATATATTTT. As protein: CASSPRNQGALSGNTIYF.

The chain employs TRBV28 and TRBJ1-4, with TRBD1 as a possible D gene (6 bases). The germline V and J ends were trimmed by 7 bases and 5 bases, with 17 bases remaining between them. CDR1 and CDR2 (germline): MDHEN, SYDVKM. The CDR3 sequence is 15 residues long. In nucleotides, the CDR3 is TGTGCCAGCACCGTGACAGGCCAAGAGAATGAAAAACTGTTTTTT. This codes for CASTVTGQENEKLFF.

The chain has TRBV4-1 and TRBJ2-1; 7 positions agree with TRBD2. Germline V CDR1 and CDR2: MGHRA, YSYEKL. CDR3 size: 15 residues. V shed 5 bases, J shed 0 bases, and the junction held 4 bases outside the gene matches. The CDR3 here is CASSAGTTSYNEQFF. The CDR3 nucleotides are TGCGCCAGCAGCGCCGGGACTACCTCCTACAATGAGCAGTTCTTC.

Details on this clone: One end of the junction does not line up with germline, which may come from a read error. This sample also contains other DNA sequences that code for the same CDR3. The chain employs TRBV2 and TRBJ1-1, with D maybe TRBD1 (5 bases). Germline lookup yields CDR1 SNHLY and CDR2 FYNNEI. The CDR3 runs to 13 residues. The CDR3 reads CASSVGGSTEAFF. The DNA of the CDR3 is TGTGCTAGCAGTGTGGGGGGAAGCACTGAAGCTTTCTTT.

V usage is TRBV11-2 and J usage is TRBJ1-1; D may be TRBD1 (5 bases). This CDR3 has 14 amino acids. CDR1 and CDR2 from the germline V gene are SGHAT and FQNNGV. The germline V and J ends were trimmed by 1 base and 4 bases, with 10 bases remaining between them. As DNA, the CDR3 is TGTGCCAGCAGCTTAGCAGGGTGGGCCACTGAAGCTTTCTTT. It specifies CASSLAGWATEAFF.

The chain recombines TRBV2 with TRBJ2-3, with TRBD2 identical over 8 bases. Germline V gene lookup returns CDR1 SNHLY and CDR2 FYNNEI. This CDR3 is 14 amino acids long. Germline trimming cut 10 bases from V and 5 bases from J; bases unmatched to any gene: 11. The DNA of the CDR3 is TGTGCCACGAACAACGGGGGGGGGCAAGATACGCAGTATTTT. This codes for CATNNGGGQDTQYF.